This T cell receptor (beta chain) was found in a study of cytomegalovirus exposure and HLA in healthy donors. General study results and limits: V- and J-gene trimming of TCR beta was linked (in a later analysis) to a missense DCLRE1C variant. A cluster of highly shared sequence variants was likely a sequencing artifact. Of the V segments, some could not be distinguished, including TRBV6-2 and TRBV6-3, and were excluded.

On this clone itself: The target antigen is unknown.

Vbeta (60) and Jbeta (13) primers were used in the PCR. Authors' methods: Later, some 75 million unique TCR beta chains were counted in an analysis, and some 9.9 million of them were shared. Profiling relied on immunoSEQ multiplex PCR, and the TCRdb table lists in-frame clones only, not all of them. The V and J calls and clone size come from that table; D and trimming were worked out from the DNA. The sample consists of some 140,000 clones, nearly 80% of them appearing once. The CDR3 spans 14 residues. Germline V gene sequence: CDR1 KGHSH, CDR2 LQKENI. V trimming: 4 bases; J trimming: 3 bases; junction bases outside the gene matches: 2.

The receptor comes from a man aged 25-40 years in good health and CMV-seropositive. The chain has TRBV18 and TRBJ2-2; 7 bases match TRBD1. The sequencing sample was made of PBMCs. CDR3: CASSQGQYTGELFF. CDR3 in DNA: TGTGCCAGCTCACAGGGACAGTACACCGGGGAGCTGTTTTTT.